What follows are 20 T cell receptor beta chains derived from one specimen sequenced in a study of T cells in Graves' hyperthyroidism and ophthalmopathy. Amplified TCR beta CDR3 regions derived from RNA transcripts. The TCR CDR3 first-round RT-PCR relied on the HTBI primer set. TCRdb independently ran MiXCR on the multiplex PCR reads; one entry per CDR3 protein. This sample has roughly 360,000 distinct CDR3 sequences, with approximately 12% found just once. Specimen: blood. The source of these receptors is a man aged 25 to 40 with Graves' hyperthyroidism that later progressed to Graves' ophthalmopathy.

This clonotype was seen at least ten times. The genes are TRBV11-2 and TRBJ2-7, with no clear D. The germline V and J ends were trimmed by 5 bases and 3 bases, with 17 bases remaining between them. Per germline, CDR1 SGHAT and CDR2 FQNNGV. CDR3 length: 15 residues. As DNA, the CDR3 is TGTGCCAGCAGCCCGCCAGGACGGGCCTTCTACGAGCAGTACTTC. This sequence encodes CASSPPGRAFYEQYF.

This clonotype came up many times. The CDR3 DNA reads as TGTGCCTGGAGTCTACAGTCCAACTATGGCTACACCTTC. This codes for CAWSLQSNYGYTF. The V gene is TRBV30, the J gene TRBJ1-2, with unresolved D. With 2 bases removed from V and 2 bases from J, the gap between germline ends came to 9 bases. This CDR3 has 13 amino acids. The germline gives CDR1 GTSNPN, CDR2 SVGIG (reference sequence).

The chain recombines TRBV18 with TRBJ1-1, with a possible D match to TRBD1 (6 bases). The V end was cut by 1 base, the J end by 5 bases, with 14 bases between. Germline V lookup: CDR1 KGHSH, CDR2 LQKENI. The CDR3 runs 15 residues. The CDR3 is CASSPHREVGTEAFF. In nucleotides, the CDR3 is TGTGCCAGCTCACCACACAGGGAAGTTGGGACTGAAGCTTTCTTT.

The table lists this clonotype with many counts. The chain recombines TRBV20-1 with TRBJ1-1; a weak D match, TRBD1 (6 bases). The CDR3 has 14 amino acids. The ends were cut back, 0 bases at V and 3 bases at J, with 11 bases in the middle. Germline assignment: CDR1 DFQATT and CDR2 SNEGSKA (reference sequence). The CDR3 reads CSARDPGADTEAFF. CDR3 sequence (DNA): TGCAGTGCTAGAGATCCAGGGGCGGACACTGAAGCTTTCTTT.

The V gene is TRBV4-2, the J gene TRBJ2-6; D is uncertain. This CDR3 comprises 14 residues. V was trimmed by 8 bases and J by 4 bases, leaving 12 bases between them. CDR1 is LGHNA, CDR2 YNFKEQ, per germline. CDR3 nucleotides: TGTGCCAGCCGGTGGGGAACAGGGGCCAACGTCCTGACTTTC. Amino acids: CASRWGTGANVLTF.

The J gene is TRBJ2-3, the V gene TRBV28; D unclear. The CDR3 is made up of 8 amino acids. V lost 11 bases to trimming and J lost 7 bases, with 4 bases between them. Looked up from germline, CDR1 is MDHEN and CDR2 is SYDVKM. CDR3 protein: CALNTQYF. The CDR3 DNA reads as TGTGCCCTAAATACGCAGTATTTT.

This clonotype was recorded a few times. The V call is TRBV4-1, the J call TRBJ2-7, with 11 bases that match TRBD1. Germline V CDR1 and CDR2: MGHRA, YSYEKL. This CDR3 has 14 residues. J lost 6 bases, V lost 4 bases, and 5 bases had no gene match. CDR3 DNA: TGCGCCAGCAGCCTCTGGACAGGGGGCGGCGAGCAGTACTTC. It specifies CASSLWTGGGEQYF.

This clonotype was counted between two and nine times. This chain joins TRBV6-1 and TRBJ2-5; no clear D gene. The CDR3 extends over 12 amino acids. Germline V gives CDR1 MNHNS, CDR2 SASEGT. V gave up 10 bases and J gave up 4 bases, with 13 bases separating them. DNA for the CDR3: TGTGCCACGAGTCAGTGGGTAGAGACCCAGTACTTC. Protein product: CATSQWVETQYF.

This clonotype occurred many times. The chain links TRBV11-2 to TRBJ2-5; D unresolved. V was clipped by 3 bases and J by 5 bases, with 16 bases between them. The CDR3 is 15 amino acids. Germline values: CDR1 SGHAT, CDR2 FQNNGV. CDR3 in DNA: TGTGCCAGCAGCTTCTTCGGGTCCTCGTGGGAGACCCAGTACTTC. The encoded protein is CASSFFGSSWETQYF.

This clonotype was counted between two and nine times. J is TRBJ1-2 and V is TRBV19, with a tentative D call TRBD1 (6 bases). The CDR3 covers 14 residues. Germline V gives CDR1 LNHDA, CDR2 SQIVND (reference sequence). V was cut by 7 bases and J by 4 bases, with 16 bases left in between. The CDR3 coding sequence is TGTGCCAGTACCCCAGGAAGGGGGACCTATGGCTACACCTTC. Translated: CASTPGRGTYGYTF.

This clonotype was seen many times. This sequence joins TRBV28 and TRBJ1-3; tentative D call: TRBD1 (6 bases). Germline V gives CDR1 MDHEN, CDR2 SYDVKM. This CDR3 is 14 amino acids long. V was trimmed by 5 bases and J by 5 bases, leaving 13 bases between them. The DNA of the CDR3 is TGTGCCAGCAGTGCGGGACAAACGCGAAACACCATATATTTT. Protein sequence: CASSAGQTRNTIYF.

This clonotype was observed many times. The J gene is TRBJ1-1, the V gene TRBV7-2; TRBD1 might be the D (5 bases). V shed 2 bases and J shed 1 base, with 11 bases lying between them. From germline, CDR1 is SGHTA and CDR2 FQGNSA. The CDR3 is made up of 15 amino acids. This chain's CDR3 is CASSLWIGGNTEAFF. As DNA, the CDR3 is TGTGCCAGCAGCTTATGGATCGGGGGGAACACTGAAGCTTTCTTT.

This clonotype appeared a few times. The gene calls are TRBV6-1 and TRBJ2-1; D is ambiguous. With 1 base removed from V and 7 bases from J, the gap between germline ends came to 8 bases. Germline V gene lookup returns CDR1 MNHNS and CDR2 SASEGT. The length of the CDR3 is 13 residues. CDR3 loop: CASSEVGRNEQFF. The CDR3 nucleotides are TGTGCCAGCAGTGAAGTCGGCCGAAATGAGCAGTTCTTC.

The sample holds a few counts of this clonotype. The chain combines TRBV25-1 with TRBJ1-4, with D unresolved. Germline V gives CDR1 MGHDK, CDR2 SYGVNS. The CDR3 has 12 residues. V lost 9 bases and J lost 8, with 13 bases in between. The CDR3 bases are TGTGCCAGGTTAGACCTGGAAGAAAAACTGTTTTTT. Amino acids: CARLDLEEKLFF.

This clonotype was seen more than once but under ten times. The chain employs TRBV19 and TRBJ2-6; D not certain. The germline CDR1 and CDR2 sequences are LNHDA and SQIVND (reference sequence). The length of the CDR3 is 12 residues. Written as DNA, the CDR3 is TGTGCTTCTATGGTAGGGGCCAACGTCCTGACTTTC. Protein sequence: CASMVGANVLTF.

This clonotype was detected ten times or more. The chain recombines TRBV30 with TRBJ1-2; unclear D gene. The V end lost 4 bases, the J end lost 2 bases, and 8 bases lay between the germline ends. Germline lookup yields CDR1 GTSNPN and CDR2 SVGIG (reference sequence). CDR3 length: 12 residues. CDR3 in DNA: TGTGCCTGGATCGGGATGAACTATGGCTACACCTTC. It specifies CAWIGMNYGYTF.

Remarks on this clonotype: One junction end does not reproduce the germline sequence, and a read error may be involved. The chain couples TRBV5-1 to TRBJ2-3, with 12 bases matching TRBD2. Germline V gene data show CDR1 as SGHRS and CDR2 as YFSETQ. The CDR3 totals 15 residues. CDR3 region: CASSTRTSGEDTQYF. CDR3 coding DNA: TGTGCCAGCAGCACCAGGACTAGCGGGGAGGATACGCAGTATTTT.

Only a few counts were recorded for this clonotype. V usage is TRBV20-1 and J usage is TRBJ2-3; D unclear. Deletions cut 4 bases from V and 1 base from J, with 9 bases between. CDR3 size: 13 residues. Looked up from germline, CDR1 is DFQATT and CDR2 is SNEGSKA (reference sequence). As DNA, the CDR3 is TGCAGTGCTACCCCCGGCCGCACAGATACGCAGTATTTT. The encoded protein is CSATPGRTDTQYF.

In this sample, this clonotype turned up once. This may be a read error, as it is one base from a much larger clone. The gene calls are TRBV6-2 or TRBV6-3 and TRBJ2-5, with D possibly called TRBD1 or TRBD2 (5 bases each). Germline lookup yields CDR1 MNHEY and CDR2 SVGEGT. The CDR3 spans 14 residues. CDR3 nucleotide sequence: TGTACCAGCACCCGGGGTGGGGCCGGGGAGACCCAGTACTTC. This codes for CTSTRGGAGETQYF.

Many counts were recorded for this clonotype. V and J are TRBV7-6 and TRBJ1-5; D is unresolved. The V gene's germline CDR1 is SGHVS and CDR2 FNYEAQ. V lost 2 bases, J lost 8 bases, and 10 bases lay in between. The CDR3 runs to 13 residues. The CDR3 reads CASSLNVLEPQHF. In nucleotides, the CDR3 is TGTGCCAGCAGCTTAAATGTTTTGGAGCCCCAGCATTTT.